The source of this T cell receptor (beta chain) is a study of shared clonotypes between healthy human individuals. V was pared by 5 bases and J by 0 bases, with 5 bases of the junction left unmatched. CDR1 is PRHDT and CDR2 is FYEKMQ in the germline V gene (reference sequence). The CDR3 is 16 amino acids. The repertoire was sequenced with immunoSEQ multiplex PCR; TCRdb's copy has only in-frame clones and lacks some. The sample includes about 560,000 clones, around three quarters of them seen just once. This chain joins TRBV13 and TRBJ1-3, with 9 positions matching TRBD1. The sequenced material came from PBMCs. This TCR was recovered from a woman in her forties in good health. Some clones in this sample may be carry-over from other donors' samples. The CDR3 reads CASSGQGKGSGNTIYF. For the CDR3, the DNA is TGTGCCAGCAGCGGACAGGGGAAGGGCTCTGGAAACACCATATATTTT.